One and the same sample provided the 13 T cell receptor beta chains below, sequenced in a study of blood T cell repertoires in COVID-19. The table came from immunoSEQ multiplex PCR; TCRdb's copy has only in-frame clones and leaves some out. The top ten hold 15% to 18% of the sample, which has 250,000 to 350,000 clones, around 81% seen once. The sequenced sample consisted of peripheral blood. The source of these receptors is a person in their 70s with COVID-19, enrolled during active disease.

This clone has a single count. The chain joins TRBV27 to TRBJ1-1, with D perhaps TRBD1 (5 bases). The V and J ends lost 6 bases and 5 bases respectively, with 19 bases between them. This CDR3 has 15 amino acids. Germline values: CDR1 MNHEY, CDR2 SMNVEV (reference sequence). CDR3 sequence reads: CASRSRQQRMTEAFF. CDR3 sequence (DNA): TGTGCCAGCAGATCCCGACAGCAAAGGATGACTGAAGCTTTCTTT.

The rearrangement links TRBV7-2 to TRBJ2-3; 12 bases are shared with TRBD2. CDR3 length equals 14 residues. Germline V gives CDR1 SGHTA, CDR2 FQGNSA. V lost 6 bases to trimming and J lost 3 bases; unmatched junction nucleotides: 1. CDR3 protein: CASRLAGGTDTQYF. The CDR3 nucleotides are TGTGCCAGCAGACTAGCGGGGGGAACAGATACGCAGTATTTT.

The CDR3 sequence is CASSQQRTGVDYGYTF. Here the CDR3 DNA reads TGTGCCAGCAGCCAGCAGAGGACAGGGGTCGACTATGGCTACACCTTC. The J gene is TRBJ1-2, the V gene TRBV5-8, with 9 bases lining up with TRBD1. The CDR3 extends over 16 amino acids. Trimming took 4 bases from V and 3 from J; bases not matched to a gene: 10. Germline V gene data show CDR1 as SGHTS and CDR2 as YDEGEE.

The rearrangement uses TRBV19 and TRBJ2-6; unclear D gene. Germline-derived CDR1 and CDR2 are LNHDA and SQIVND (reference sequence). The CDR3 totals 15 residues. The V end was cut by 9 bases, the J end by 0 bases, with 12 bases between. The CDR3 protein is CASNEISSGANVLTF. The CDR3 DNA sequence: TGTGCCAGCAACGAAATTAGCTCTGGGGCCAACGTCCTGACTTTC.

This chain links TRBV6-1 with TRBJ2-7; D not resolved. Looked up from germline, CDR1 is MNHNS and CDR2 is SASEGT. This CDR3 is built from 15 residues. V lost 2 bases to trimming and J lost 3 bases, with 14 bases between them. This chain's CDR3 is CASSEHDTRIYEQYF. CDR3 DNA: TGTGCCAGCAGTGAACATGACACCCGGATCTACGAGCAGTACTTC.

The chain recombines TRBV12-3 or TRBV12-4 with TRBJ1-1, with D unclear. This CDR3 is 13 amino acids long. Trimming cost V 2 bases and J 9 bases, with 13 bases left between them. The CDR3 DNA reads as TGTGCCAGCAGTTTACTGGCGGCAGCCCAAGCTTTCTTT. Amino acid sequence: CASSLLAAAQAFF.

The rearrangement links TRBV11-3 to TRBJ2-2, with 9 bases fitting TRBD2. The CDR3 is 17 residues long. Germline lookup yields CDR1 SGHNT and CDR2 YENEEA. Unmatched junction bases numbered 10, after V lost 3 bases and J lost 5 bases. In nucleotides, the CDR3 is TGTGCCAGCAGCTTGCGTGGTGCTAGCGGGGTTACCGGGGAGCTGTTTTTT. Its protein product is CASSLRGASGVTGELFF.

The J gene is TRBJ2-2, the V gene TRBV6-2 or TRBV6-3, with 11 bases matching TRBD2. With V trimmed by 6 bases and J by 4 bases, 7 bases remained unmatched. The germline CDR1 and CDR2 sequences are MNHEY and SVGEGT. This CDR3 has 16 residues. CDR3 coding DNA: TGTGCCAGCAGCCAAACTAGCGGGGGAGTCACCGGGGAGCTGTTTTTT. Residues: CASSQTSGGVTGELFF.

This chain joins TRBV5-4 and TRBJ2-7; the match to TRBD1 covers 11 bases. The CDR3 is made up of 16 amino acids. Germline CDR1 is SGHNT and CDR2 is YYREEE (reference sequence). The V and J ends lost 5 bases and 1 base, in that order; junction bases with no gene match: 8. The CDR3 loop is CASSHAGTGGSYEQYF. DNA for the CDR3: TGTGCCAGCAGTCATGCCGGGACAGGGGGATCCTACGAGCAGTACTTC.

The chain couples TRBV19 to TRBJ2-5, with D possibly TRBD1 on 7 matching bases. The length of the CDR3 is 14 residues. The germline gives CDR1 LNHDA, CDR2 SQIVND (reference sequence). The V and J ends lost 8 bases and 2 bases respectively, with 15 bases between them. The CDR3 region is CASGDSGPQETQYF. The CDR3 bases are TGTGCCAGTGGGGACAGCGGGCCGCAAGAGACCCAGTACTTC.

This sequence joins TRBV5-1 and TRBJ2-1; 8 nucleotides agree with TRBD2. Germline V CDR1 and CDR2: SGHRS, YFSETQ. The junction had 16 bases not matched to a gene; V was cut back by 4 bases and J by 4 bases. This CDR3 is built from 18 residues. CDR3 nucleotides: TGCGCCAGCAGCCCCGTGGGTAGCGGGACTGGATCATACAATGAGCAGTTCTTC. Its protein product is CASSPVGSGTGSYNEQFF.

V is TRBV5-1 and J is TRBJ1-6; D call uncertain. This CDR3 is built from 15 residues. Trimming removed 5 bases from V and 8 bases from J, with 17 bases in between. Germline assignment: CDR1 SGHRS and CDR2 YFSETQ. The CDR3 loop is CASRATREVDSPLHF. DNA of the CDR3: TGCGCCAGCAGAGCGACGAGGGAGGTGGATTCACCCCTCCACTTT.

The V gene is TRBV6-2 or TRBV6-3, the J gene TRBJ1-1; 7 bases line up with TRBD1. Germline assignment: CDR1 MNHEY and CDR2 SVGEGT. Trimming removed 6 bases from V and 4 bases from J; junction bases left unmatched: 20. The CDR3 is made up of 18 amino acids. The CDR3 DNA reads TGTGCCAGCAGCAGGGGGATCAGCAGCAGCTTGTTGATCACTGAAGCTTTCTTT. It translates to CASSRGISSSLLITEAFF.